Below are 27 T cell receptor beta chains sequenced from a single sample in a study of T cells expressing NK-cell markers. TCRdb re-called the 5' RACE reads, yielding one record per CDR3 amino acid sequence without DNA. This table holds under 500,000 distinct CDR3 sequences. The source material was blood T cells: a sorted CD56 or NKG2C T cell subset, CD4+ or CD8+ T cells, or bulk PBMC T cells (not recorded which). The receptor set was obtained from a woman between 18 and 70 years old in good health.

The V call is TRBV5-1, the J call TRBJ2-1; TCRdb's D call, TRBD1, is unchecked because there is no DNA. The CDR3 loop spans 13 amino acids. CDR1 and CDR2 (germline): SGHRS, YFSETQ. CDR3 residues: CASSKPQGAEQFF.

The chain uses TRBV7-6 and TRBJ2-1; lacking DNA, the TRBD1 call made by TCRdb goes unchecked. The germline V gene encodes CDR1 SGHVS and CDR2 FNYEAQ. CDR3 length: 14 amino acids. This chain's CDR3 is CASSLAGTNYEQFF.

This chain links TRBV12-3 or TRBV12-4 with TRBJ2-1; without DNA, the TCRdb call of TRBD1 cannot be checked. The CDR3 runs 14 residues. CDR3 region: CASRPQGTYNEQFF.

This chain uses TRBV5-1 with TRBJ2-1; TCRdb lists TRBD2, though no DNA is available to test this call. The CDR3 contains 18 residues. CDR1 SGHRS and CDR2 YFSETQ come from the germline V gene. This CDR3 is CASSGGTSGSYTYNEQFF. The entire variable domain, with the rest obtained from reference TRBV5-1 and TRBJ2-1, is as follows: KAGVTQTPRYLIKTRGQQVTLSCSPISGHRSVSWYQQTPGQGLQFLFEYFSETQRNKGNFPGRFSGRQFSNSRSEMNVSTLELGDSALYLCASSGGTSGSYTYNEQFFGPGTRLTVL.

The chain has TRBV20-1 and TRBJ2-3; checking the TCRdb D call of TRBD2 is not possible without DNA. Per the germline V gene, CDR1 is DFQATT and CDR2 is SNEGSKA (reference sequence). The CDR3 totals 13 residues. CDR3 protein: CSARGETRDTQYF.

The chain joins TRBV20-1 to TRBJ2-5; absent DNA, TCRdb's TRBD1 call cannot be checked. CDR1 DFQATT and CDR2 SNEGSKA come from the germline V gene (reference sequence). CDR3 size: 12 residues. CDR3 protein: CSVGDGQETQYF.

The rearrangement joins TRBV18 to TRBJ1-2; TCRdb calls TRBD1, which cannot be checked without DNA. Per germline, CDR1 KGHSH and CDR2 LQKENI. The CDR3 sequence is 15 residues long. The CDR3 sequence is CASSPSGVGYYGYTF.

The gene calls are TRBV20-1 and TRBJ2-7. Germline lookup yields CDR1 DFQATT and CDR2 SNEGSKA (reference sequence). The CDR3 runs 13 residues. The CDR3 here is CSAIAGISYEQYF.

CDR3 protein: CASSKLDGELFF. The genes are TRBV9 and TRBJ2-2. From germline, CDR1 is SGDLS and CDR2 YYNGEE. The length of the CDR3 is 12 residues.

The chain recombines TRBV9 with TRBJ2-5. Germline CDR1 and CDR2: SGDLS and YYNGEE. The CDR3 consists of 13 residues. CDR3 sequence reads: CASSVGYQETQYF.

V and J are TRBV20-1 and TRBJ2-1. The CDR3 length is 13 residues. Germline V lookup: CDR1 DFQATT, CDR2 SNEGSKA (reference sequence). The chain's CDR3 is CSARVSAFNEQFF.

CDR3 sequence reads: CASSQFGQGGDNSPLHF. The chain employs TRBV4-1 and TRBJ1-6; the TRBD1 assignment by TCRdb is unverifiable without DNA. Germline V gene lookup returns CDR1 MGHRA and CDR2 YSYEKL. The CDR3 has 17 amino acids.

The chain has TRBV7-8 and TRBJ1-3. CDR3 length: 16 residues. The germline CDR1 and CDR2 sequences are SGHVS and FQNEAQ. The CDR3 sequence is CASSLDRRLSGNTIYF.

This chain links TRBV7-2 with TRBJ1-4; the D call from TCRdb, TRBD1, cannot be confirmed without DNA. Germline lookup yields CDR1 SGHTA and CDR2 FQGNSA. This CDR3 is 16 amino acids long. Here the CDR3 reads CASSLDRATTNEKLFF.

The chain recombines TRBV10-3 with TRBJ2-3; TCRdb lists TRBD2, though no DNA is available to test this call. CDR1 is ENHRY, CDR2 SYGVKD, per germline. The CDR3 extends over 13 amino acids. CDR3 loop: CACRGGPGDTQYF.

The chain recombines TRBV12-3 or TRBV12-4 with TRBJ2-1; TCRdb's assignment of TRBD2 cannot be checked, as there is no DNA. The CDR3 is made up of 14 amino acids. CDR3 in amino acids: CASSSGSGRISWFF.

The CDR3 loop is CSARRPANTEAFF. The chain has TRBV20-1 and TRBJ1-1. The CDR3 is made up of 13 amino acids. CDR1 and CDR2 from the germline V gene are DFQATT and SNEGSKA (reference sequence).

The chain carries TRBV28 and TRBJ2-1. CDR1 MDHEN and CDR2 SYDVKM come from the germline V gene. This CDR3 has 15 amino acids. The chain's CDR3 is CASSFGGTSYNEQFF.

The CDR3 protein is CSARDSGQGRVDTQYF. The chain has TRBV20-1 and TRBJ2-3; TCRdb picks TRBD1, but there is no DNA to check that call. CDR3 length: 16 residues. Germline V gives CDR1 DFQATT, CDR2 SNEGSKA (reference sequence).

CDR3 in amino acids: CASSFLTEETQYF. This chain uses TRBV12-3 or TRBV12-4 with TRBJ2-5; the TCRdb D gene call, TRBD1, has no DNA to confirm it. This CDR3 contains 13 residues.

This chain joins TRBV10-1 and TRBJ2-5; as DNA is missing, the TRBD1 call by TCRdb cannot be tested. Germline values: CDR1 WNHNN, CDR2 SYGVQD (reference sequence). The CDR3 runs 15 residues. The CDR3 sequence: CASSDPGSGQETQYF.

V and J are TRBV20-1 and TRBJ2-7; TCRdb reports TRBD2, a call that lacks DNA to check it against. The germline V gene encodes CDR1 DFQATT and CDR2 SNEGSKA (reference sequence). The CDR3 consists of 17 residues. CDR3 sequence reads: CSARHLTTSGSMDEQYF.

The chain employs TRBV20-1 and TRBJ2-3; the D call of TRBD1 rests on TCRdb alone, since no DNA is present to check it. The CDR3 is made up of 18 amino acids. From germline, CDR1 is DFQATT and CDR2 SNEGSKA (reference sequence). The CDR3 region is CSAIVVGEAGSRTDTQYF.

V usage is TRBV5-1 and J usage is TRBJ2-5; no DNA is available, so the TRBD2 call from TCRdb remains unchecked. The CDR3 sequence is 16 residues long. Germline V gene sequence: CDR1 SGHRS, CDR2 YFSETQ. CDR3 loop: CASSLYGLADQETQYF.

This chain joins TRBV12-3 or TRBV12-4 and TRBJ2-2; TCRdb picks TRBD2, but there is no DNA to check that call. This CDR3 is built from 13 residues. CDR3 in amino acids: CASSGETGGELFF.

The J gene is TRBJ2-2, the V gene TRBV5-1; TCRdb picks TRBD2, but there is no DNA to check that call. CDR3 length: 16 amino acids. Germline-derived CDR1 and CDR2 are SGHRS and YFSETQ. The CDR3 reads CASSPAGGGLTGELFF.

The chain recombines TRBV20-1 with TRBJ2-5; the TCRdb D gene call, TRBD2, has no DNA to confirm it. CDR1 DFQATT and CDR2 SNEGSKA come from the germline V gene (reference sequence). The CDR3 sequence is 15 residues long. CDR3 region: CSAGFSGRARETQYF.